What follows is one T cell receptor (beta chain) and its context. Trimming cost V 4 bases and J 11 bases, with 15 bases left between them. Germline V gene sequence: CDR1 LNHDA, CDR2 SQIVND (reference sequence). This CDR3 has 14 amino acids. Some clones are missing from TCRdb's copy, which holds only in-frame ones; the method was immunoSEQ multiplex PCR. The data contain about 260,000 clones, over 70% of them singletons. The data stem from a study of blood T cell repertoires in COVID-19. Looking at the study overall: Sources were T cells, B-cell-depleted T cells, or PBMCs; the material itself was cDNA or gDNA.

The sequence derives from a woman between 40 and 50 years old who had recovered from COVID-19. This rearrangement joins TRBV19 to TRBJ1-6; D is ambiguous. Material for sequencing was peripheral blood. CDR3 loop: CASSKQISGAPLHF. The CDR3 region has the DNA TGTGCCAGTAGTAAACAGATCTCCGGCGCACCCCTCCACTTT.